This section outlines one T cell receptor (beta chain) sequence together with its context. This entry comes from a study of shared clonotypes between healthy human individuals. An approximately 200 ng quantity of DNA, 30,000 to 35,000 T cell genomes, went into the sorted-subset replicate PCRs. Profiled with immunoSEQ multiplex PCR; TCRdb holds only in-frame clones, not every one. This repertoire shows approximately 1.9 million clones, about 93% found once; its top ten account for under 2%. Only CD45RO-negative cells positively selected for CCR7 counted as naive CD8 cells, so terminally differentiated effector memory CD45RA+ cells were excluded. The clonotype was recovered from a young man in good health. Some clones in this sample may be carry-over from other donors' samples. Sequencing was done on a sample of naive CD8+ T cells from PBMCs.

The CDR3 here is CARGQHYEQYF. In nucleotides, the CDR3 is TGTGCCAGGGGACAGCACTACGAGCAGTACTTC. The chain links TRBV21-1 to TRBJ2-7; the table names TRBD1, a call not compared with the DNA. TRBV21-1 is deemed a pseudogene. This CDR3 comprises 11 residues.